Each of the 28 T cell receptor beta chains below was sequenced from the same sample in a study of blood T cell repertoires in COVID-19. Libraries were prepared by immunoSEQ multiplex PCR; TCRdb keeps only in-frame clonotypes and omits some of them. The data hold about 120,000 clones, with around 85% observed a single time. What was sequenced was peripheral blood. These receptors were obtained from a man in his fifties or sixties with acute or convalescent COVID-19.

Here the CDR3 reads CASSNGGGTGGFAESSYNSPLHF. CDR3 in DNA: TGTGCCAGCAGCAATGGGGGAGGGACAGGGGGCTTTGCCGAGAGCTCCTATAATTCACCCCTCCACTTT. The genes are TRBV21-1 and TRBJ1-6; the table calls TRBD1, which could not be checked here. TRBV21-1 is given as a pseudogene. The length of the CDR3 is 23 residues.

The rearrangement joins TRBV4-3 to TRBJ1-1, with 8 bases matching TRBD1. V trimming: 2 bases; J trimming: 4 bases; junction bases outside the gene matches: 3. CDR3 size: 14 residues. CDR1 and CDR2 from the germline V gene are LGHNA and YSLEER. In DNA, the CDR3 is TGCGCCAGCAGCCAAAAAACAGGGGGCACTGAAGCTTTCTTT. Amino acids: CASSQKTGGTEAFF.

The J gene is TRBJ2-2, the V gene TRBV11-2, with TRBD1 matching over 9 bases. This CDR3 region has 15 residues. V lost 5 bases and J lost 6; bases outside the gene matches: 7. Looked up from germline, CDR1 is SGHAT and CDR2 is FQNNGV. CDR3 protein: CASSSGTGWSGELFF. CDR3 DNA: TGTGCCAGCAGCAGCGGGACAGGGTGGTCCGGGGAGCTGTTTTTT.

The CDR3 nucleotides are TGCAGTGCTAGTGCGGGAATCTACGAGCAGTACTTC. Translation gives CSASAGIYEQYF. The rearrangement uses TRBV20-1 and TRBJ2-7, with D tentatively TRBD2 (6 bases). This CDR3 has 12 amino acids. Trimming took off 3 bases at V and 3 bases at J, with 9 bases between the two ends. Germline V gene sequence: CDR1 DFQATT, CDR2 SNEGSKA (reference sequence).

The DNA for the CDR3 is TGTGCCAGCAGCCCGTTCGGGACTAGCGGAGAAGGTGAGCAGTTCTTC. It encodes CASSPFGTSGEGEQFF. V usage is TRBV7-2 and J usage is TRBJ2-1; 11 bases fit TRBD2. CDR1 is SGHTA, CDR2 FQGNSA, per germline. The CDR3 contains 16 residues. The V segment lost 5 bases and the J segment 9 bases; nucleotides outside the gene matches: 12.

The rearrangement links TRBV24-1 to TRBJ1-5; 8 positions match TRBD1. The CDR3 length is 16 residues. Germline V lookup: CDR1 KGHDR, CDR2 SFDVKD. Trimming at V came to 3 bases and at J to 1 base, leaving 4 bases not matched to a gene. As DNA, the CDR3 is TGTGCCACCAGTGATCGGCAGGGGGCAAGCAATCAGCCCCAGCATTTT. This encodes CATSDRQGASNQPQHF.

This clone was detected only a few times. The chain combines TRBV7-2 with TRBJ2-2; no definite D call. The CDR3 spans 13 residues. V lost 1 base and J lost 6, with 6 bases in between. Germline V gives CDR1 SGHTA, CDR2 FQGNSA. The CDR3 DNA reads TGTGCCAGCAGCTTAGTTCTCGCCGGGGAGCTGTTTTTT. As protein: CASSLVLAGELFF.

V and J are TRBV4-3 and TRBJ1-2; 8 bases are a match to TRBD1. V was clipped by 2 bases and J by 2 bases; unmatched bases: 4. The CDR3 consists of 15 residues. Germline V gene sequence: CDR1 LGHNA, CDR2 YSLEER. CDR3 protein: CASSQSTGDNYGYTF. CDR3 nucleotides: TGCGCCAGCAGCCAATCGACAGGGGACAACTATGGCTACACCTTC.

This sequence joins TRBV27 and TRBJ2-1; perhaps TRBD1 as D (6 bases). V shed 6 bases and J shed 4 bases, with 16 bases lying between them. CDR3 length: 15 residues. The germline V gene has CDR1 MNHEY and CDR2 SMNVEV (reference sequence). Written as DNA, the CDR3 is TGTGCCAGCAGCCTTAAGGGACATCTTTACAATGAGCAGTTCTTC. Its protein is CASSLKGHLYNEQFF.

V gene TRBV21-1 combines with J gene TRBJ2-1; the table's D call of TRBD2 was not tested on the DNA. TRBV21-1 is an annotated pseudogene. The CDR3 is 19 residues long. CDR3 sequence: CASSKPGTSGRAAHNEQFF. The CDR3 coding sequence is TGTGCCAGCAGCAAGCCCGGGACTAGCGGGAGGGCGGCCCACAATGAGCAGTTCTTC.

This chain connects TRBV4-3 to TRBJ1-5, with a possible D match to TRBD1 (5 bases). Between the trimmed V and J ends, which lost 1 base and 0 bases, there was a span of 16 bases. The CDR3 is 18 amino acids. Germline CDR1 LGHNA, CDR2 YSLEER. The CDR3 here is CASSQGLGVGGSNQPQHF. The CDR3 DNA reads TGCGCCAGCAGCCAAGGACTAGGAGTCGGGGGTAGCAATCAGCCCCAGCATTTT.

This chain connects TRBV5-6 to TRBJ2-1; 9 positions agree with TRBD2. Losses at the gene ends were 0 bases for V and 4 bases for J; bases not matched to a gene: 2. The CDR3 covers 15 residues. CDR1 and CDR2 (germline): SGHDT, YYEEEE. The CDR3 DNA reads as TGTGCCAGCAGCTTGGGCGGGAGGGGTTACAATGAGCAGTTCTTC. This sequence encodes CASSLGGRGYNEQFF. The entire variable domain, with the rest obtained from reference TRBV5-6 and TRBJ2-1, is as follows: DAGVTQSPTHLIKTRGQQVTLRCSPKSGHDTVSWYQQALGQGPQFIFQYYEEEERQRGNFPDRFSGHQFPNYSSELNVNALLLGDSALYLCASSLGGRGYNEQFFGPGTRLTVL.

The genes are TRBV29-1 and TRBJ1-4; the D is unclear. V shed 7 bases and J shed 5 bases, with 14 bases lying between them. Germline CDR1 is SQVTM and CDR2 is ANQGSEA. The CDR3 totals 13 residues. The CDR3 sequence: CSASALYNEKLFF. The DNA for the CDR3 is TGCAGCGCTTCCGCGTTGTACAATGAAAAACTGTTTTTT.

The chain joins TRBV4-3 to TRBJ2-3; TRBD2 is a possible D gene (5 bases). The CDR3 is 16 amino acids. V lost 1 base, J lost 2 bases, and 13 bases lay in between. Germline V gives CDR1 LGHNA, CDR2 YSLEER. The CDR3 is CASSQGRDRYTDTQYF. The CDR3 DNA is TGCGCCAGCAGCCAAGGCCGGGATCGCTACACAGATACGCAGTATTTT.

This clone appeared a single time. V and J are TRBV4-2 and TRBJ2-5; 7 nucleotides line up with TRBD2. With 0 bases clipped from V and 9 bases from J, the junction kept 13 bases outside the gene matches. Looked up from germline, CDR1 is LGHNA and CDR2 is YNFKEQ. This CDR3 has 16 residues. This chain's CDR3 is CASSQDNSGPRGAQYF. CDR3 DNA: TGTGCCAGCAGCCAAGATAATAGTGGGCCTCGGGGGGCCCAGTACTTC.

The rearrangement joins TRBV2 to TRBJ2-7; 9 bases match TRBD2. CDR1 is SNHLY, CDR2 FYNNEI, per germline. J gave up 1 base and V 7 bases, and 8 bases lay outside the gene matches. The CDR3 has 15 residues. The DNA for the CDR3 is TGTGCCAGCATGGATAGCGGGAGTCCGTCCTACGAGCAGTACTTC. Translation: CASMDSGSPSYEQYF.

This clone occurred once. The chain uses TRBV24-1 and TRBJ1-1; D remains ambiguous. Germline CDR1 and CDR2: KGHDR and SFDVKD. The CDR3 runs 12 residues. Trimming cost V 5 bases and J 6 bases, with 9 bases left between them. CDR3 sequence: CATSVGGSEAFF. Here the CDR3 DNA reads TGTGCCACCAGTGTAGGAGGGTCTGAAGCTTTCTTT.

The rearrangement links TRBV20-1 to TRBJ1-2; D is uncertain. Looked up from germline, CDR1 is DFQATT and CDR2 is SNEGSKA (reference sequence). This CDR3 region has 10 residues. V lost 7 bases, J lost 6 bases, and 9 bases lay in between. This CDR3 is CSVTGDGYTF. The CDR3 DNA follows: TGCAGTGTAACCGGGGATGGCTACACCTTC.

This CDR3 reads CASSPGTGGNQPQHF. CDR3 in DNA: TGTGCCAGCAGTCCCGGGACAGGGGGCAATCAGCCCCAGCATTTT. J is TRBJ1-5 and V is TRBV5-5, with 10 bases aligning to TRBD1. Germline V gene lookup returns CDR1 SGHKS and CDR2 YYEKEE (reference sequence). The V segment lost 5 bases and the J segment 2 bases; nucleotides outside the gene matches: 4. The CDR3 has 15 residues.

This clone was observed a single time. CDR3 protein: CASSLREDEKLFF. The CDR3 DNA is TGTGCCAGCAGTTTAAGAGAGGATGAAAAACTGTTTTTT. This chain links TRBV12-3 or TRBV12-4 with TRBJ1-4; D ambiguous. The CDR3 totals 13 residues. V lost 2 bases and J lost 6, with 7 bases in between.

The chain employs TRBV11-1 and TRBJ2-7; 13 nucleotides match TRBD2. The V gene end was trimmed by 6 bases and the J gene end by 3 bases; junction bases not matched to a gene: 5. The length of the CDR3 is 15 residues. The germline V gene has CDR1 SGHAT and CDR2 FQDESV (reference sequence). CDR3 in DNA: TGTGCCAGCAGGTTACGGACTAGCGGGAGCTACGAGCAGTACTTC. Translation gives CASRLRTSGSYEQYF. The full variable domain, completed using reference TRBV11-1 and TRBJ2-7, is EAEVAQSPRYKITEKSQAVAFWCDPISGHATLYWYRQILGQGPELLVQFQDESVVDDSQLPKDRFSAERLKGVDSTLKIQPAELGDSAMYLCASRLRTSGSYEQYFGPGTRLTVT.

The rearrangement joins TRBV9 to TRBJ1-6; D perhaps matches TRBD1 (5 bases). The CDR3 runs 14 residues. V was trimmed by 7 bases and J by 7 bases, leaving 15 bases between them. Germline CDR1 and CDR2: SGDLS and YYNGEE. The CDR3 loop reads CASRAGEENSPLHF. DNA of the CDR3: TGTGCCAGCCGAGCGGGGGAGGAGAATTCACCCCTCCACTTT.

The chain employs TRBV7-9 and TRBJ2-3, with D perhaps TRBD2 (6 bases). Trimming removed 0 bases from V and 4 bases from J, with 8 bases in between. The CDR3 extends over 14 amino acids. CDR1 is SEHNR and CDR2 is FQNEAQ in the germline V gene (reference sequence). In nucleotides, the CDR3 is TGTGCCAGCAGCTTAGCTGGGACTGCAGATACGCAGTATTTT. Amino acid sequence: CASSLAGTADTQYF.

The rearrangement links TRBV18 to TRBJ2-5; TRBD2 might be the D (5 bases). CDR3 length equals 13 residues. CDR1 is KGHSH and CDR2 is LQKENI in the germline V gene. The V and J ends lost 3 bases and 5 bases respectively, with 10 bases between them. DNA for the CDR3: TGTGCCAGCTCACCCATCCAGCGGGAGACCCAGTACTTC. As protein: CASSPIQRETQYF.

This clone was recorded a few times. The chain joins TRBV5-1 to TRBJ2-3; maybe TRBD2 (5 bases). Per germline, CDR1 SGHRS and CDR2 YFSETQ. Trimming took 0 bases from V and 0 from J, leaving 11 bases between them. The CDR3 loop spans 16 amino acids. The CDR3 spells CASSLGVASSTDTQYF. The CDR3 DNA is TGCGCCAGCAGCTTGGGGGTAGCGTCTAGCACAGATACGCAGTATTTT.

This clone is a singleton in its sample. The V gene is TRBV4-3, the J gene TRBJ2-1; TRBD1 agrees at 7 bases. The J segment lost 7 bases and the V segment lost 0 bases, leaving 3 bases of the junction unmatched. CDR1 and CDR2 from the germline V gene are LGHNA and YSLEER. The CDR3 spans 14 residues. This CDR3 reads CASSQERGRNEQFF. CDR3 DNA sequence: TGCGCCAGCAGCCAAGAGAGGGGGCGAAATGAGCAGTTCTTC.

The V gene is TRBV7-9, the J gene TRBJ2-1; D gene uncertain. CDR1 is SEHNR, CDR2 FQNEAQ, per germline (reference sequence). The CDR3 loop spans 16 amino acids. Trimming cost V 7 bases and J 3 bases, with 19 bases left between them. The CDR3 DNA follows: TGTGCCAGCACCAAGGAGCAACTACTAATCTACAATGAGCAGTTCTTC. It translates to CASTKEQLLIYNEQFF.

The CDR3 DNA follows: TGTGCCAGCAGTGAATCGGACAGCTCTGGAAACACCATATATTTT. This sequence encodes CASSESDSSGNTIYF. The rearrangement uses TRBV6-4 and TRBJ1-3, with D tentatively TRBD1 (6 bases). This CDR3 spans 15 amino acids. Per the germline V gene, CDR1 is MRHNA and CDR2 is SNTAGT. Trimming removed 3 bases at V and 0 bases at J, with 9 bases between.